This is a list of T cell receptor beta chains from one sample in a study of cytomegalovirus exposure and HLA in healthy donors. The assay was immunoSEQ multiplex PCR, and TCRdb's table has in-frame clones only and misses some. The sample carries some 200,000 clones, about 89% recorded once. The sample was PBMCs. These TCRs come from a woman between 18 and 30 years old in good health and CMV-seronegative. The CDR3 runs from the conserved cysteine through the conserved F or W. Fields, in order: J gene, V gene, D gene, clone size, CDR3 DNA, CDR3 protein. D genes are given only for firm matches. Expanded clones get a size class; other rows say once, few or many, or leave the size out.

j_gene: TRBJ1-5; v_gene: TRBV19; d_gene: NA; abundance: NA; CDR3nt: TGTGCCAGTAGTATGCCGGCAAGGTCGGTAAGGAGTCAGCCCCAGCATTTT; CDR3aa: CASSMPARSVRSQPQHF
j_gene: TRBJ2-1; v_gene: TRBV6-5; d_gene: TRBD2; abundance: NA; CDR3nt: TGTGCCAGCAGTTACCTAGCGGGAGGCCACAATGAGCAGTTCTTC; CDR3aa: CASSYLAGGHNEQFF
j_gene: TRBJ1-1; v_gene: TRBV2; d_gene: NA; abundance: NA; CDR3nt: TGTGCCAGCAGTGACCCCTTGAACACTGAAGCTTTCTTT; CDR3aa: CASSDPLNTEAFF
j_gene: TRBJ2-4; v_gene: TRBV7-2; d_gene: TRBD1; abundance: NA; CDR3nt: TGTGCCAGCAGCTTCGACAGGGGGACCAAAAACATTCAGTACTTC; CDR3aa: CASSFDRGTKNIQYF
j_gene: TRBJ2-2; v_gene: TRBV7-9; d_gene: NA; abundance: NA; CDR3nt: TGTGCCAGCAGCGGAGAATTTAGCGGAGGGGAGCTGTTTTTT; CDR3aa: CASSGEFSGGELFF
j_gene: TRBJ2-7; v_gene: TRBV5-4; d_gene: NA; abundance: NA; CDR3nt: TGTGCCAGCAGCTTTGGCAGGGGTGGTAGGTACGAGCAGTACTTC; CDR3aa: CASSFGRGGRYEQYF
j_gene: TRBJ1-2; v_gene: TRBV11-2; d_gene: TRBD1; abundance: NA; CDR3nt: TGTGCCAGCAGCAGCCGGGACAGGGGGCTTAGCTATGGCTACACCTTC; CDR3aa: CASSSRDRGLSYGYTF
j_gene: TRBJ2-5; v_gene: TRBV7-9; d_gene: TRBD2; abundance: NA; CDR3nt: TGTTCCAGCAGCTTCCTAGCGGGGGGCGACCAAGAGACCCAGTACTTC; CDR3aa: CSSSFLAGGDQETQYF
j_gene: TRBJ2-1; v_gene: TRBV11-3; d_gene: TRBD1; abundance: NA; CDR3nt: TGTGCCAGCACCTCTTCCGGCAGGGGGCCTGGGACGAATGAGCAGTTCTTC; CDR3aa: CASTSSGRGPGTNEQFF
j_gene: TRBJ2-5; v_gene: TRBV19; d_gene: NA; abundance: NA; CDR3nt: TGTGCCAGTAGTGTTACTATACAAGAGACCCAGTACTTC; CDR3aa: CASSVTIQETQYF
j_gene: TRBJ2-3; v_gene: TRBV5-1; d_gene: TRBD2; abundance: few; CDR3nt: TGCGCCAGCAGCTTGGGAGCGGGAGCCGGAGATACGCAGTATTTT; CDR3aa: CASSLGAGAGDTQYF
j_gene: TRBJ1-5; v_gene: TRBV10-3; d_gene: NA; abundance: NA; CDR3nt: TGTGCCATCAGTGAGTCGAACTATCAGCCCCAGCATTTT; CDR3aa: CAISESNYQPQHF
j_gene: TRBJ2-7; v_gene: TRBV29-1; d_gene: NA; abundance: NA; CDR3nt: TGCAGCGTTGGTAGCGGTTCCTACGAGCAGTACTTC; CDR3aa: CSVGSGSYEQYF
j_gene: TRBJ2-7; v_gene: TRBV11-2; d_gene: NA; abundance: NA; CDR3nt: TGTGCCAGCAGCCCCGCGTCCTACGAGCAGTACTTC; CDR3aa: CASSPASYEQYF
j_gene: TRBJ2-5; v_gene: TRBV27; d_gene: TRBD1; abundance: NA; CDR3nt: TGTGCCAGCAGTATAGGACAGGGAGGTTGGACCCAGTACTTC; CDR3aa: CASSIGQGGWTQYF
j_gene: TRBJ2-2; v_gene: TRBV5-1; d_gene: NA; abundance: NA; CDR3nt: TGCGCCAGCAGCTTTGGTGCAGTGCCCACCGGGGAGCTGTTTTTT; CDR3aa: CASSFGAVPTGELFF
j_gene: TRBJ2-5; v_gene: TRBV10-3; d_gene: NA; abundance: NA; CDR3nt: TGTGCCATCAGTGGGGTGGGGCTGAGGGAGACCCAGTACTTC; CDR3aa: CAISGVGLRETQYF